A single sample gave rise to the 19 T cell receptor beta chains below, sequenced in a study of blood T cell repertoires in COVID-19. Generated by immunoSEQ multiplex PCR, the TCRdb table keeps only in-frame clones and is missing some. This sample carries approximately 130,000 clones, around 88% of them seen once, and the ten largest clones take 5.5% to 6.5%. The source material was peripheral blood. The receptors stem from an older man with active or convalescent COVID-19.

The rearrangement joins TRBV7-2 to TRBJ2-1; 11 positions match TRBD2. This CDR3 contains 15 residues. In germline, CDR1 is SGHTA, CDR2 FQGNSA. The J segment lost 4 bases and the V segment lost 3 bases, leaving 2 bases of the junction unmatched. CDR3 bases: TGTGCCAGCAGCTTTAGCGGGGGGGCTTACAATGAGCAGTTCTTC. This translates into CASSFSGGAYNEQFF.

The rearrangement uses TRBV4-3 and TRBJ1-1; unclear D gene. V gave up 0 bases and J gave up 2 bases, with 13 bases separating them. The CDR3 extends over 16 amino acids. Germline CDR1 is LGHNA and CDR2 is YSLEER. The CDR3 loop reads CASSQDEGQTNTEAFF. CDR3 DNA sequence: TGCGCCAGCAGCCAAGATGAGGGCCAAACCAACACTGAAGCTTTCTTT.

The CDR3 DNA sequence: TGTGCCAGCAGTGAAGCGGGGGGGGCGTCCTACGAGCAGTACTTC. It yields the protein CASSEAGGASYEQYF. J is TRBJ2-7 and V is TRBV2; D might be TRBD2 (7 bases). Trimming took off 0 bases at V and 1 base at J, with 10 bases between the two ends. The CDR3 is 15 residues long. Per germline, CDR1 SNHLY and CDR2 FYNNEI.

This chain connects TRBV6-1 to TRBJ2-7, with D tentatively TRBD2 (5 bases). The length of the CDR3 is 13 residues. The germline CDR1 and CDR2 sequences are MNHNS and SASEGT. V was trimmed by 2 bases and J by 9 bases, leaving 14 bases between them. The CDR3 sequence is CASSEWGYAGQYF. The CDR3 nucleotides read TGTGCCAGCAGTGAATGGGGATACGCGGGGCAGTACTTC.

J is TRBJ2-1 and V is TRBV20-1; perhaps TRBD1 as D (5 bases). CDR1 is DFQATT and CDR2 is SNEGSKA in the germline V gene (reference sequence). The CDR3 covers 15 residues. Deletions cut 3 bases from V and 3 bases from J, with 15 bases between. The chain's CDR3 is CSASARFTGYNEQFF. CDR3 sequence (DNA): TGCAGTGCTAGTGCCCGTTTTACAGGCTACAATGAGCAGTTCTTC.

This chain connects TRBV2 to TRBJ1-6; D is possibly TRBD1 (5 bases). The CDR3 spans 14 residues. The germline gives CDR1 SNHLY, CDR2 FYNNEI. Trimming removed 10 bases at V and 2 bases at J, with 12 bases between. The chain's CDR3 is CATRQMTYNSPLHF. The CDR3, as DNA: TGTGCCACCCGACAGATGACCTATAATTCACCCCTCCACTTT.

This chain connects TRBV7-2 to TRBJ2-7, with D hard to call. Trimming took off 8 bases at V and 0 bases at J, with 8 bases between the two ends. The CDR3 runs 12 residues. Germline V gene lookup returns CDR1 SGHTA and CDR2 FQGNSA. CDR3 coding DNA: TGTGCCAGCGGGCCCTACTCCTACGAGCAGTACTTC. Translated: CASGPYSYEQYF.

The chain combines TRBV25-1 with TRBJ1-2; D is ambiguous. This CDR3 comprises 13 residues. Germline-derived CDR1 and CDR2 are MGHDK and SYGVNS. The V end was cut by 1 base, the J end by 7 bases, with 10 bases between. This CDR3 is CASSEWPERGYTF. As DNA, the CDR3 is TGTGCCAGCAGTGAATGGCCCGAGCGTGGCTACACCTTC.

The rearrangement uses TRBV12-3 or TRBV12-4 and TRBJ2-7; 10 bases line up with TRBD1. V trimming: 1 base; J trimming: 10 bases; junction bases outside the gene matches: 4. This CDR3 region has 13 residues. The CDR3 spells CASSLGGTGAQYF. The CDR3 DNA reads as TGTGCCAGCAGTTTAGGCGGGACAGGGGCCCAGTACTTC.

The CDR3 DNA follows: TGTGCCAGCAGCCCATACCCGGGGTCTAGCACAGATACGCAGTATTTT. Protein: CASSPYPGSSTDTQYF. V and J are TRBV3-1 (or the pseudogene TRBV3-2) and TRBJ2-3; the D gene is possibly TRBD2 (5 bases). Trimming left V 4 bases short and J 0 bases short, with 14 bases between. The CDR3 length is 16 residues. Germline V gene sequence: CDR1 LGHDT, CDR2 YNNKEL (reference sequence).

V usage is TRBV7-8 and J usage is TRBJ2-3; TRBD1 matches at 7 bases. This CDR3 region has 16 residues. Trimming took 5 bases from V and 2 from J; bases not matched to a gene: 10. Germline V gives CDR1 SGHVS, CDR2 FQNEAQ. This chain's CDR3 is CASSPRRGQHTDTQYF. DNA of the CDR3: TGTGCCAGCAGCCCACGACGGGGACAGCACACAGATACGCAGTATTTT. The variable domain in full, with the rest retrieved from reference TRBV7-8 and TRBJ2-3, is GAGVSQSPRYKVAKRGQDVALRCDPISGHVSLFWYQQALGQGPEFLTYFQNEAQLDKSGLPSDRFFAERPEGSVSTLKIQRTQQEDSAVYLCASSPRRGQHTDTQYFGPGTRLTVL.

This chain links TRBV28 with TRBJ2-3; 8 bases agree with TRBD2. The V gene end was trimmed by 3 bases and the J gene end by 0 bases; junction bases not matched to a gene: 2. CDR3 length equals 15 residues. Germline V lookup: CDR1 MDHEN, CDR2 SYDVKM. The CDR3 loop reads CASSFAGGSTDTQYF. CDR3 DNA sequence: TGTGCCAGCAGTTTCGCGGGGGGAAGCACAGATACGCAGTATTTT.

The gene calls are TRBV12-5 and TRBJ2-7; tentative D call: TRBD1 (9 bases). The CDR3 runs 18 residues. Deletions cut 0 bases from V and 7 bases from J, with 25 bases between. Germline V gene sequence: CDR1 LGHNT, CDR2 FRNRAP. The CDR3 nucleotides read TGTGCTAGTGGTTTGGTACGGGGGGGGACAGGGCCCCTCGGGGAGCAGTACTTC. Protein: CASGLVRGGTGPLGEQYF.

J is TRBJ2-7 and V is TRBV6-5, with D possibly being TRBD2 (6 bases). The germline gives CDR1 MNHEY, CDR2 SVGAGI. With 11 bases removed from V and 3 bases from J, the gap between germline ends came to 14 bases. The CDR3 consists of 12 residues. The CDR3 DNA follows: TGTGCCGTCCGGGACTGGGGCTACGAGCAGTACTTC. Protein: CAVRDWGYEQYF.

This clone appeared a single time. The gene calls are TRBV15 and TRBJ2-3; weak D call: TRBD1 (6 bases). This CDR3 has 15 amino acids. Germline V lookup: CDR1 LNHNV, CDR2 YYDKDF (reference sequence). V lost 3 bases to trimming and J lost 4 bases, with 14 bases between them. For the CDR3, the DNA is TGTGCCACCAGCAGGGTACAGGGATTCTCAGATACGCAGTATTTT. Its translation: CATSRVQGFSDTQYF.

This sequence joins TRBV5-1 and TRBJ2-3, with 10 bases matching TRBD2. The CDR3 loop spans 16 amino acids. Germline CDR1 reads SGHRS; CDR2 reads YFSETQ. V gave up 0 bases and J gave up 2 bases; unmatched junction bases: 3. The CDR3 nucleotides are TGCGCCAGCAGCTTGGTGCTAGCGGGGGCCACAGATACGCAGTATTTT. It specifies CASSLVLAGATDTQYF.

This clone was recorded only once. The rearrangement joins TRBV4-3 to TRBJ1-2; D is possibly TRBD1 (5 bases). V was trimmed by 1 base and J by 4 bases, leaving 13 bases between them. CDR3 length: 15 residues. Germline values: CDR1 LGHNA, CDR2 YSLEER. CDR3 bases: TGCGCCAGCAGCCAAGCGGCCCAGGGCACCTATGGCTACACCTTC. It specifies CASSQAAQGTYGYTF.

As concerns this clone: The junction departs from germline at one end; a sequencing error may be responsible. This chain links TRBV6-1 with TRBJ1-5; D gene uncertain. The CDR3 covers 12 residues. Germline CDR1 and CDR2: MNHNS and SASEGT. The CDR3 DNA follows: TGTGCCAGCAGCGAAGTTAGACAGCCCCAGCATTTT. It specifies CASSEVRQPQHF.

V gene TRBV6-4 combines with J gene TRBJ2-2; 7 bases are shared with TRBD1. CDR3 length equals 14 residues. The germline V gene has CDR1 MRHNA and CDR2 SNTAGT. V shed 6 bases, J shed 4 bases, and the junction held 5 bases outside the gene matches. CDR3 nucleotides: TGTGCCAGCAGAAACAGGGGTGGCACCGGGGAGCTGTTTTTT. This gives the protein CASRNRGGTGELFF.